The present TCR beta chain was sequenced within a study of technical replicates of blood from a few donors. The CDR3 has 15 residues. V lost 5 bases, J lost 0 bases, and 9 bases stayed unmatched. CDR1 and CDR2 (germline): GTSNPN, SVGIG (reference sequence). TCRdb's table, derived via immunoSEQ multiplex PCR, lists solely in-frame clones and lacks some. This table holds tens of thousands of clones, roughly 96% found once. Input material: T cells isolated from PBMCs. This receptor was obtained from a human donor in good health. The chain couples TRBV30 to TRBJ1-1; TRBD1 matches at 7 bases. CDR3 nucleotide sequence: TGTGCCTGGTTAAACAGGGGCTCCATGAACACTGAAGCTTTCTTT. Encoded protein: CAWLNRGSMNTEAFF.